Sequencing of this T cell receptor beta chain was carried out in a study of blood T cell repertoires in COVID-19 (TCRdb year 2020). Turning to the overall study: The collaborator samples originated in the United States, Italy and Spain and spanned the acute and convalescent phases of COVID-19. Subjects who had been exposed to COVID-19, were actively infected with it, or had recovered from it provided the deeply sampled blood TCRbeta repertoires that made up the dataset. A de-identified subject ID, COVID-19 status, age in years and sex were almost always included in the sample metadata. Where HLA class I and class II types were available, the types were taken from metadata supplied by the sample provider, not from assay-based typing. Samples came from the ongoing ImmuneRACE study (first 160 participants) plus 1,254 subjects from 6 global collaborators. The repertoires were released in a freely available public database meant as a resource for research on the immune response to SARS-CoV-2. The prospective study material was composed of cDNA or gDNA derived from T cells, B-cell-depleted T cells, or PBMCs. The paper's findings and limits, for the study overall: The amount of clinical and demographic metadata varied by source and participant and was provided uncurated.

The immunoSEQ Assay, a bias-controlled multiplex PCR, was used to amplify TCRbeta CDR3 regions from genomic DNA. Per the original workflow: The number of nucleated cells in each sample was estimated from the amplification of reference gene primers within the assay. Sequence reads were collapsed and filtered to measure the absolute abundance of every unique TCRbeta CDR3 rearrangement. For each sample, productive Simpson clonality was calculated as the square root of Simpson's diversity index across productive rearrangements. TCRdb mirrors the immuneACCESS table, restricted to in-frame sequences. Some clones are absent from its copies; in checked studies, under half trace to an unresolved V gene, and the reason for the others is unknown. The V and J calls and clone size are taken from that table; D and trimming were inferred from the DNA. Within this sample are around 150,000 clones, with roughly 89% of them counted one time only. The ten biggest clones cover less than 5.5% of the sample.

From the cysteine through the phenylalanine, the CDR3 covers 17 amino acids. The read is trimmed to its CDR3 DNA, 51 bases read in frame from base 1. Ends trimmed: V by 3 bases, J by 2 bases; bases unmatched to a gene: 8. The germline V gene (reference sequence) sets CDR1 to LNHDA and CDR2 to SQIVND. Comments on this clone: There is no known antigen for this receptor. No quality values exist for individual bases; no much larger clone is one base distant.

The collaborating institutions used their own protocols to collect whole blood in K2EDTA tubes. For TCRbeta analysis, collaborators shipped samples in one of three forms: frozen whole blood, isolated PBMCs, or DNA extracted from either of those sample types. Recombination linked TRBV19 to TRBJ2-4, and TRBD2 matches 9 of the central bases. The sample taken for sequencing was peripheral blood. The clonotype comes from a human donor in a cohort sampled during active COVID-19. DNA sequence: TGTGCCAGTAGTATGAGGGTAGCGGGAGTTACCAAAAACATTCAGTACTTC. Its product reads: CASSMRVAGVTKNIQYF.